Sequencing of this TCR beta chain was carried out in a study of blood T cell repertoires in COVID-19. Turning to the study itself: COVID-19 samples, acute and convalescent, were from the United States, Italy and Spain.

Deletions cut 4 bases from V and 0 bases from J, with 10 bases between. Germline V gene lookup returns CDR1 LNHDA and CDR2 SQIVND (reference sequence). The CDR3 is 15 amino acids. This clone was found a few times. Patients in Seattle were enrolled during active infection, then followed longitudinally. In the original analysis: Amplification with reference gene primers provided the estimates of nucleated cell counts. Clones were sequenced by immunoSEQ multiplex PCR, and TCRdb holds only the in-frame ones, with some missing. Clone size and V and J calls were adopted from that table, with D and trimming inferred from the DNA. The sample includes about 82,000 clones, approximately 78% of them seen just once.

The receptor was derived from a man in his fifties or sixties with COVID-19, enrolled during active disease. V is TRBV19 and J is TRBJ1-5, with unresolved D. Sequencing used peripheral blood. CDR3 residues: CASSKGGNSNQPQHF. In DNA form, the CDR3 reads TGTGCCAGTAGTAAGGGAGGGAATAGCAATCAGCCCCAGCATTTT.